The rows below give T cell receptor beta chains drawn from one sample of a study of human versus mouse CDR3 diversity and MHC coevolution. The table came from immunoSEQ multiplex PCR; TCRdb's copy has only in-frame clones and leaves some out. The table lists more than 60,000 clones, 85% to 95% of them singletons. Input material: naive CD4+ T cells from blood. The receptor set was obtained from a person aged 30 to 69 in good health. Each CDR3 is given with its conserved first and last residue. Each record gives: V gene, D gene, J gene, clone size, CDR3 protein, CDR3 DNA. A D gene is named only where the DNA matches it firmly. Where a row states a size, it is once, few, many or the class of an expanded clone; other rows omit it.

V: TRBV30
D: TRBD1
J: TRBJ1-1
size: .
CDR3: CAWSVGQGGLQAFF
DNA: TGTGCCTGGAGTGTAGGGCAGGGGGGCTTGCAAGCTTTCTTT

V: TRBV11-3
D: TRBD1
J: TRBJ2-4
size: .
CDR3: CASSLDGTGKNIQYF
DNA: TGTGCCAGCAGCTTAGACGGGACAGGGAAAAACATTCAGTACTTC

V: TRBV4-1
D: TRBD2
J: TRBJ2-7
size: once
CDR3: CASSQETSGYEQYF
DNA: TGCGCCAGCAGCCAAGAGACTAGCGGGTACGAGCAGTACTTC

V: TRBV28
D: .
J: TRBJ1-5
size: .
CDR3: CASSSQPQHF
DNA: TGTGCCAGCAGCTCCCAGCCCCAGCATTTT

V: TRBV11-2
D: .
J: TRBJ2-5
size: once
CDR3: CASSLISGNQETQYF
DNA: TGTGCCAGCAGCTTAATCAGCGGCAACCAAGAGACCCAGTACTTC

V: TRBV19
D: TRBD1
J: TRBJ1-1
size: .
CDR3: CASSMWAGQGYTEAFF
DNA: TGTGCCAGTAGTATGTGGGCCGGACAGGGGTACACTGAAGCTTTCTTT

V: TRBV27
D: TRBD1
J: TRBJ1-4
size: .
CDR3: CASSLDQGGEKLFF
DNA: TGTGCCAGCAGTTTAGACCAGGGGGGTGAAAAACTGTTTTTT

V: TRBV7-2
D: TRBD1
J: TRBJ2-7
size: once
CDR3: CASSLAGTGGSYEQYF
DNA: TGTGCCAGCAGCTTAGCCGGGACAGGGGGCTCATACGAGCAGTACTTC

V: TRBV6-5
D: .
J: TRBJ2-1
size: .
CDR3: CASSRTVLGEQFF
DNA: TGTGCCAGCAGTCGGACAGTTTTGGGTGAGCAGTTCTTC

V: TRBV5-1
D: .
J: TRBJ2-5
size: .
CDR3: CASSLEAGLGETQYF
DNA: TGCGCCAGCAGCTTGGAGGCGGGCCTAGGGGAGACCCAGTACTTC

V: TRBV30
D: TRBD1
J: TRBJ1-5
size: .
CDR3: CAWGTGRSQPQHF
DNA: TGTGCCTGGGGGACAGGGCGTAGTCAGCCCCAGCATTTT

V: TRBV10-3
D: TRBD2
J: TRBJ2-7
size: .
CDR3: CAISESGGYYEQYF
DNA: TGTGCCATCAGTGAGTCCGGGGGGTACTACGAGCAGTACTTC

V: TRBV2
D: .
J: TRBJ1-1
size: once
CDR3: CASTPAGGTEAFF
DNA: TGTGCCAGCACCCCGGCGGGTGGGACTGAAGCTTTCTTT

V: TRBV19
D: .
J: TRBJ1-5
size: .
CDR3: CASSIGFQGGRNQPQHF
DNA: TGTGCCAGTAGTATCGGGTTCCAGGGTGGGCGCAATCAGCCCCAGCATTTT

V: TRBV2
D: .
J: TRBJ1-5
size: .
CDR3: CASSDGGGSGNQPQHF
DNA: TGTGCCAGCAGTGATGGGGGGGGATCGGGCAATCAGCCCCAGCATTTT

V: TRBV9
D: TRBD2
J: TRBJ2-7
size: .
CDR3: CASSVGPAGGGEQYF
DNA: TGTGCCAGCAGCGTAGGTCCAGCGGGAGGGGGGGAGCAGTACTTC

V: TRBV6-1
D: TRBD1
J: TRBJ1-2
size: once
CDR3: CASREQGARGYTF
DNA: TGTGCCAGCAGGGAACAGGGGGCGCGCGGCTACACCTTC

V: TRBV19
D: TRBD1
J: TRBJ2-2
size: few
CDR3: CASSIDRAAGGTNTGELFF
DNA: TGTGCCAGTAGTATAGATCGTGCGGCAGGGGGAACGAACACCGGGGAGCTGTTTTTT

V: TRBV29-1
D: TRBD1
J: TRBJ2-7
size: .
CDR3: CSVLPGQGSYEQYF
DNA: TGCAGCGTTCTACCGGGACAGGGGAGTTACGAGCAGTACTTC

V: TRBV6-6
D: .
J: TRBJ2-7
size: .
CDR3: CASSSGVGSSYEQYF
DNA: TGTGCCAGCAGTTCGGGGGTGGGGAGCTCCTACGAGCAGTACTTC